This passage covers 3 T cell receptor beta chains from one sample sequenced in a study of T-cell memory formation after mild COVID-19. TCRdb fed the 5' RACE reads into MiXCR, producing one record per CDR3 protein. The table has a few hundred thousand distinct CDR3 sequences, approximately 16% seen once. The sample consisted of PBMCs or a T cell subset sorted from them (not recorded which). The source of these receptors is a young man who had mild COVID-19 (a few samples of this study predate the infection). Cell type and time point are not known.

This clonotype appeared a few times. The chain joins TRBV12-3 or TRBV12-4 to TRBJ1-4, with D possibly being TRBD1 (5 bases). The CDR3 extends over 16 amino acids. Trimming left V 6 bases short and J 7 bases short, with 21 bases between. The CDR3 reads CASSPYAGQVSEKLFF. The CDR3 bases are TGTGCCAGCAGCCCCTACGCAGGACAAGTCAGTGAAAAACTGTTTTTT.

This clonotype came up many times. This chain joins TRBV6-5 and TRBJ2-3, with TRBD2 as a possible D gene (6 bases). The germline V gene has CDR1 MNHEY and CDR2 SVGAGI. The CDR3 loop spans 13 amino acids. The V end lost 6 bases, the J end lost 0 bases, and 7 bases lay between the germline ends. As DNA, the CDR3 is TGTGCCAGCAGAGGGACTAGCACAGATACGCAGTATTTT. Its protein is CASRGTSTDTQYF.

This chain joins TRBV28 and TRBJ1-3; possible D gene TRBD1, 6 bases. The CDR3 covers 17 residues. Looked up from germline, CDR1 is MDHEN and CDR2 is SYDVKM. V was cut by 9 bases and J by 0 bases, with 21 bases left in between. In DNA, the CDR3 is TGTGCCAGTCACGGCCAGGGGCAACTGATCTCTGGAAACACCATATATTTT. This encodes CASHGQGQLISGNTIYF. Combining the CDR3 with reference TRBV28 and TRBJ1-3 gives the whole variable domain DVKVTQSSRYLVKRTGEKVFLECVQDMDHENMFWYRQDPGLGLRLIYFSYDVKMKEKGDIPEGYSVSREKKERFSLILESASTNQTSMYLCASHGQGQLISGNTIYFGEGSWLTVV.